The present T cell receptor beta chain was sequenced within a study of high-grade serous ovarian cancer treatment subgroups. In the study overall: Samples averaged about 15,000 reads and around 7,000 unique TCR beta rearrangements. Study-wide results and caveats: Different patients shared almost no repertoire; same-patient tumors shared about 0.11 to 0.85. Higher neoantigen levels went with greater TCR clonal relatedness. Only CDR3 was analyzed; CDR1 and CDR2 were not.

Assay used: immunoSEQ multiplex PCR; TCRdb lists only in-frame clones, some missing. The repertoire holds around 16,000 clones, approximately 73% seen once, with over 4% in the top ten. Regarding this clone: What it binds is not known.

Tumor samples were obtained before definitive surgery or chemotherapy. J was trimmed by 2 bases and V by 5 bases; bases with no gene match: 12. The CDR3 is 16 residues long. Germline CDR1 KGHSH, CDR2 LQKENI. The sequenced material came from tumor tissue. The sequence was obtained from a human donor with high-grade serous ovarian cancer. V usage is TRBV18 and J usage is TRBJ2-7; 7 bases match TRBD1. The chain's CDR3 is CASSSSITGTAYEQYF. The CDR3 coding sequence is TGTGCCAGCTCATCGAGCATCACCGGGACAGCCTACGAGCAGTACTTC. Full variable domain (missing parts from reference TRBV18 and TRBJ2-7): NAGVMQNPRHLVRRRGQEARLRCSPMKGHSHVYWYRQLPEEGLKFMVYLQKENIIDESGMPKERFSAEFPKEGPSILRIQQVVRGDSAAYFCASSSSITGTAYEQYFGPGTRLTVT.